This entry features one T cell receptor beta chain sequence. This entry belongs to a study of blood T cell repertoires in COVID-19. Overall study: PBMCs, B-cell-depleted T cells, or T cells were the source of the cDNA or gDNA that made up the material.

The CDR3 runs 17 residues. Trimming at V came to 0 bases and at J to 9 bases, leaving 12 bases not matched to a gene. The germline V gene encodes CDR1 MNHEY and CDR2 SVGEGT. The data were produced by immunoSEQ multiplex PCR, yet TCRdb's version contains in-frame clones alone and is incomplete. The repertoire includes some 150,000 clones, approximately 80% of them detected once, and about 0.5% sits in the top ten. This sequence joins TRBV6-2 or TRBV6-3 and TRBJ2-1; 9 bases map to TRBD2. The sample consisted of peripheral blood. This TCR was recovered from a man aged 55 to 70 with acute or convalescent COVID-19. The DNA for the CDR3 is TGTGCCAGCAGTTACTCGAGAGTCCTAGCGGGATCGGTTGAGCAGTTCTTC. Translated, it gives CASSYSRVLAGSVEQFF.